A selection of T cell receptor beta chains follows, all from one sample in a study of blood T cell repertoires in COVID-19. Profiling relied on immunoSEQ multiplex PCR, and the TCRdb table lists in-frame clones only, not all of them. The data contain some 200,000 clones, around 89% of them singletons. The sequenced sample was peripheral blood. The receptors shown here come from a man between 65 and 85 years old with acute or convalescent COVID-19. The conserved cysteine and the conserved F or W are not part of the CDR3 here. Each record gives: J gene, D gene, V gene, CDR3 protein. A D gene is named only where the DNA matches it firmly.

TRBJ2-1 NA TRBV9 ASSVGQVGVSEQF
TRBJ1-3 NA TRBV7-9 ASSSTENPNTIY
TRBJ1-1 NA TRBV7-5 VRSSGNTEAF
TRBJ2-7 NA TRBV11-3 ASSSDSSYEQY
TRBJ1-1 NA TRBV4-2 ASSQELSTLNTEAF
TRBJ1-2 NA TRBV19 ASSLESTNYGYT
TRBJ1-2 TRBD1 TRBV6-5 ASSQRTGGYGYT
TRBJ1-1 NA TRBV19 ASSISTGLEAF
TRBJ2-1 NA TRBV18 ASSPPGGATYNEQF
TRBJ2-1 NA TRBV7-2 ATSDRLSYNEQF
TRBJ1-2 NA TRBV7-2 ASSTRIPANYGYT
TRBJ1-1 TRBD1 TRBV7-3 ASSLNGQGAYTEAF
TRBJ2-2 TRBD2 TRBV5-1 ASSFSGTTGELF
TRBJ2-3 NA TRBV29-1 SVDPGKATDTQY
TRBJ2-2 NA TRBV14 ASSVSMYTGELF
TRBJ1-3 TRBD1 TRBV5-3 ARSCQRDRERSSGNTIY
TRBJ2-1 NA TRBV5-4 ASSSRGAGGSYNEQF
TRBJ1-2 NA TRBV2 ASKVAGYGYT
TRBJ1-5 TRBD1 TRBV18 ASSPGQDNQPQH
TRBJ1-6 TRBD1 TRBV19 ASRDRENSPLH
TRBJ2-2 NA TRBV7-9 ASSLQSNTGELF
TRBJ1-3 NA TRBV19 ASSQGSGNTIY
TRBJ1-6 NA TRBV7-3 ASRRTGGNSPLH
TRBJ2-5 NA TRBV5-1 ASSPAGKTQY
TRBJ2-7 NA TRBV6-6 ASRPGQNYEQY
TRBJ2-3 TRBD2 TRBV2 ASRKRTSGNPDTQY
TRBJ2-1 TRBD1 TRBV5-1 ASSLGTGDPDNEQF
TRBJ2-1 TRBD2 TRBV19 ASSIGAGAVYEQF
TRBJ1-2 NA TRBV14 ASSQARARGGYT
TRBJ2-1 TRBD2 TRBV6-2/TRBV6-3 ASSYSAGGVDNEQF
TRBJ2-5 TRBD1 TRBV10-2 ASSPGQGTETQY
TRBJ2-5 TRBD2 TRBV11-2 ASSLLRSSGREKETQY
TRBJ1-5 TRBD1 TRBV19 ASSRDRREGGSNQPQH
TRBJ2-1 TRBD1 TRBV6-5 ASDRDRANEQF
TRBJ1-3 NA TRBV3-1/TRBV3-2 ASSLRGSGNTIY